This section outlines one T cell receptor beta chain sequence together with its context. Its antigen is currently unknown. This specimen belongs to a study of cytomegalovirus exposure and HLA in healthy donors. The germline V gene has CDR1 SGHVS and CDR2 FNYEAQ. V lost 1 base and J 1 base, leaving 9 bases between the germline ends. The CDR3 length is 15 residues. A multiplex PCR was run with 60 Vbeta primers and 13 Jbeta primers. Here immunoSEQ multiplex PCR was the method, and the copy in TCRdb shows in-frame clones only, minus some. The sample includes about 130,000 clones, roughly four fifths of them seen just once. Study-level results: Donor immune exposure was known only as CMV serostatus. Reported performance of the classifier showed diagnosis of cytomegalovirus status with high specificity and sensitivity. Exclusion applied to some V segments, including TRBV6-2 and TRBV6-3, as they were indistinguishable. The later analysis indicated that the majority of CMV-associated TCR beta chains appeared HLA-restricted.

The clonotype originates from a male donor in good health and CMV-seropositive. The chain links TRBV7-6 to TRBJ2-3; perhaps TRBD2 as D (6 bases). The sequenced sample was PBMCs. CDR3 sequence reads: CASSLDSGGTDTQYF. CDR3 coding DNA: TGTGCCAGCAGCTTAGATTCGGGGGGCACAGATACGCAGTATTTT. Full variable domain (missing parts from reference TRBV7-6 and TRBJ2-3): GAGVSQSPRYKVTKRGQDVALRCDPISGHVSLYWYRQALGQGPEFLTYFNYEAQQDKSGLPNDRFSAERPEGSISTLTIQRTEQRDSAMYRCASSLDSGGTDTQYFGPGTRLTVL.